The 12 T cell receptor beta chains below all came from one sample that was sequenced in a study of blood T cell repertoires in COVID-19. TCRdb keeps only in-frame clones here, not all; method: immunoSEQ multiplex PCR. The table lists about 280,000 clones, 65% to 90% of them singletons. The sample consisted of peripheral blood. These receptors were taken from a man between 45 and 60 years old with active or convalescent COVID-19.

The J gene is TRBJ1-6, the V gene TRBV5-1; TRBD1 might be the D (6 bases). Germline V gene data show CDR1 as SGHRS and CDR2 as YFSETQ. Trimming shortened V by 4 bases and J by 9 bases, and 17 bases separated the two germline ends. This CDR3 has 15 amino acids. CDR3: CASSPLTGPRSPLHF. DNA of the CDR3: TGCGCCAGCAGCCCGCTGACAGGCCCACGTTCACCCCTCCACTTT.

The V call is TRBV5-5, the J call TRBJ2-1, with no clear D. Germline loops: CDR1 SGHKS, CDR2 YYEKEE (reference sequence). Trimming stripped 4 bases from V and 8 bases from J, with 13 bases between. This CDR3 spans 13 amino acids. The CDR3 sequence: CASSPPNSHEQFF. DNA of the CDR3: TGTGCCAGCAGCCCACCAAACAGCCATGAGCAGTTCTTC.

The V gene is TRBV6-1, the J gene TRBJ1-5; D perhaps matches TRBD1 (5 bases). The germline V and J ends were trimmed by 1 base and 9 bases, with 10 bases remaining between them. The CDR3 has 13 residues. Per germline, CDR1 MNHNS and CDR2 SASEGT. CDR3 in amino acids: CASSEDRSSPQHF. In nucleotides, the CDR3 is TGTGCCAGCAGTGAAGACAGGTCCTCGCCCCAGCATTTT.

This chain connects TRBV19 to TRBJ1-2, with unresolved D. The CDR3 sequence is 18 residues long. Deletions cut 6 bases from V and 3 bases from J, with 26 bases between. Looked up from germline, CDR1 is LNHDA and CDR2 is SQIVND (reference sequence). CDR3 nucleotide sequence: TGTGCCAGTAGGAGCGGGTTTCTGTGGGGAGGGCAGGACTATGGCTACACCTTC. Its translation: CASRSGFLWGGQDYGYTF.

Here the CDR3 reads CASSTRQGEDTQYF. The CDR3 nucleotides are TGTGCCAGTAGTACCCGACAGGGTGAGGATACGCAGTATTTT. The gene calls are TRBV19 and TRBJ2-3, with 7 bases identical to TRBD1. With 4 bases clipped from V and 6 bases from J, the junction kept 7 bases outside the gene matches. The CDR3 sequence is 14 residues long. The germline gives CDR1 LNHDA, CDR2 SQIVND (reference sequence).

The chain is built from TRBV7-6 and TRBJ2-7, with 11 bases aligning to TRBD2. V shed 5 bases, J shed 3 bases, and the junction held 6 bases outside the gene matches. The CDR3 extends over 15 amino acids. Germline CDR1 and CDR2: SGHVS and FNYEAQ. CDR3 amino acids: CASSHSGTSGYEQYF. CDR3 sequence (DNA): TGTGCCAGCAGCCACTCCGGGACTAGCGGCTACGAGCAGTACTTC.

The chain has TRBV19 and TRBJ2-7; 9 nucleotides align to TRBD1. This CDR3 contains 15 residues. Germline V lookup: CDR1 LNHDA, CDR2 SQIVND (reference sequence). V shed 8 bases, J shed 8 bases, and the junction held 16 bases outside the gene matches. The CDR3 reads CASSQPGQGPGKQYF. The CDR3 DNA reads as TGTGCCAGTTCGCAACCGGGACAGGGACCCGGGAAGCAGTACTTC.

This sequence joins TRBV11-2 and TRBJ2-2, with a weak D call TRBD2 (5 bases). The CDR3 has 14 residues. Germline-derived CDR1 and CDR2 are SGHAT and FQNNGV. Trimming took off 5 bases at V and 4 bases at J, with 11 bases between the two ends. The CDR3: CASSQTAVTGELFF. As DNA, the CDR3 is TGTGCCAGCAGCCAAACAGCGGTCACCGGGGAGCTGTTTTTT.

The chain employs TRBV6-2 or TRBV6-3 and TRBJ1-2; 11 bases fit TRBD1. V was clipped by 6 bases and J by 5 bases; unmatched bases: 8. The CDR3 is made up of 15 amino acids. Germline V gives CDR1 MNHEY, CDR2 SVGEGT. DNA for the CDR3: TGTGCCAGCAGCCGATCAGGACAGGGGGCTTATGGCTACACCTTC. Translated: CASSRSGQGAYGYTF.

The chain has TRBV6-5 and TRBJ1-1; D not certain. There are 13 residues in the CDR3. CDR1 and CDR2 (germline): MNHEY, SVGAGI. V was cut by 3 bases and J by 7 bases, with 12 bases left in between. DNA of the CDR3: TGTGCCAGCAGTTATGGCCAGGTTAATGAAGCTTTCTTT. It translates to CASSYGQVNEAFF.

The rearrangement joins TRBV5-1 to TRBJ2-1; D is unclear. V lost 0 bases, J lost 2 bases, and 12 bases lay in between. This CDR3 has 16 residues. The germline CDR1 and CDR2 sequences are SGHRS and YFSETQ. CDR3 loop: CASSLATQVTYNEQFF. The CDR3 DNA sequence: TGCGCCAGCAGCTTGGCCACCCAGGTTACCTACAATGAGCAGTTCTTC. Looking up the rest from reference TRBV5-1 and TRBJ2-1 gives the full variable domain: KAGVTQTPRYLIKTRGQQVTLSCSPISGHRSVSWYQQTPGQGLQFLFEYFSETQRNKGNFPGRFSGRQFSNSRSEMNVSTLELGDSALYLCASSLATQVTYNEQFFGPGTRLTVL.

The chain carries TRBV25-1 and TRBJ2-7; possible D gene TRBD1, 6 bases. Trimming cost V 5 bases and J 7 bases, with 18 bases left between them. This CDR3 spans 14 amino acids. Per germline, CDR1 MGHDK and CDR2 SYGVNS. The CDR3 region has the DNA TGTGCCAGCAGTTTGAGCTGGGGGCTGGGAGAGCAGTACTTC. Translating it yields CASSLSWGLGEQYF.